These 26 T cell receptor beta chains were all obtained from the same sample, sequenced in a study of human T cells and chemical hapten exposure. Sample time point: healthy volunteer bleed at 6 weeks. It was from unfractionated whole blood that total RNA was extracted. TCRdb re-derived calls from the RACE reads in MiXCR, one entry per CDR3 protein. The profile shows about 65,000 distinct CDR3 sequences, about 6% of them singletons. Material for sequencing was whole blood. The receptor source for this set is a female donor in good health. Some clones in this sample may be carry-over from other donors' samples.

This clonotype was observed at least ten times. The chain employs TRBV7-3 and TRBJ2-5; 8 positions match TRBD1. The trim removed 5 bases at V and 4 bases at J, leaving 6 bases unmatched. Germline V gene data show CDR1 as SGHTA and CDR2 as FQGTGA. The CDR3 runs 14 residues. The CDR3 sequence is CASSRTGSRETQYF. CDR3 in DNA: TGTGCCAGCAGCCGGACAGGGTCTCGAGAGACCCAGTACTTC.

There are a few counts of this clonotype. CDR3 DNA sequence: TGTGCCAGCAGCTTTTCGCCAGTAAACACCGGGGAGCTGTTTTTT. This gives the protein CASSFSPVNTGELFF. The J gene is TRBJ2-2, the V gene TRBV13; D gene ambiguous. Germline lookup yields CDR1 PRHDT and CDR2 FYEKMQ (reference sequence). CDR3 length: 15 amino acids. V was cut by 3 bases and J by 2 bases, with 10 bases left in between.

This clonotype was counted a few times. This chain links TRBV7-2 with TRBJ1-1; a possible D gene is TRBD1 (6 bases). The CDR3 consists of 13 residues. In germline, CDR1 is SGHTA, CDR2 FQGNSA. The germline V and J ends were trimmed by 5 bases and 6 bases, with 13 bases remaining between them. For the CDR3, the DNA is TGTGCCAGCAGCGTGTCCCCAGGGGCTGAAGCTTTCTTT. It translates to CASSVSPGAEAFF.

The sample holds a few counts of this clonotype. This chain links TRBV5-6 with TRBJ2-3; D is perhaps TRBD1 (5 bases). Trimming pared 2 bases from V and 1 base from J, leaving 11 bases between. Per the germline V gene, CDR1 is SGHDT and CDR2 is YYEEEE. CDR3 length equals 15 residues. The DNA of the CDR3 is TGTGCCAGCAGCTTCTTTCTGACAGGCACAGATACGCAGTATTTT. Its protein product is CASSFFLTGTDTQYF.

This clonotype was picked up a small number of times. V and J are TRBV5-5 and TRBJ2-4; D may be TRBD1 (5 bases). Trimming left V 3 bases short and J 0 bases short, with 13 bases between. Germline assignment: CDR1 SGHKS and CDR2 YYEKEE (reference sequence). The CDR3 is made up of 16 amino acids. As DNA, the CDR3 is TGTGCCAGCAGCTCACGACAGACTTTAGCCAAAAACATTCAGTACTTC. As protein: CASSSRQTLAKNIQYF. Full variable domain (outside the CDR3, taken from reference TRBV5-5 and TRBJ2-4): DAGVTQSPTHLIKTRGQQVTLRCSPISGHKSVSWYQQVLGQGPQFIFQYYEKEERGRGNFPDRFSARQFPNYSSELNVNALLLGDSALYLCASSSRQTLAKNIQYFGAGTRLSVL.

This clonotype showed up just a few times. The chain links TRBV11-2 to TRBJ1-5; TRBD1 might be the D (6 bases). CDR3 size: 16 residues. Germline V lookup: CDR1 SGHAT, CDR2 FQNNGV. Trimming removed 0 bases at V and 7 bases at J, with 16 bases between. The CDR3 DNA sequence: TGTGCCAGCAGCTTAGATGGGCCAGGGGTTGGCCAGCCCCAGCATTTT. Its translation: CASSLDGPGVGQPQHF.

In its sample, this clonotype was seen many times. The rearrangement joins TRBV6-5 to TRBJ1-6; D not certain. Looked up from germline, CDR1 is MNHEY and CDR2 is SVGAGI. This CDR3 is built from 13 residues. Between the trimmed V and J ends, which lost 9 bases and 7 bases, there was a span of 13 bases. As DNA, the CDR3 is TGTGCCAGTTCTCAACGAGGAAATTCACCCCTCCACTTT. Translating gives CASSQRGNSPLHF.

The table lists this clonotype with many counts. The CDR3 here is CASSLYQDSPYEQYF. In DNA, the CDR3 is TGTGCCAGCAGTTTGTACCAGGACAGCCCCTACGAGCAGTACTTC. V is TRBV21-1 and J is TRBJ2-7. TRBV21-1 is a listed pseudogene. CDR3 size: 15 residues.

This clonotype was seen ten or more times. This chain connects TRBV16 to TRBJ2-1; D ambiguous. CDR3 length: 17 residues. V was pared by 2 bases and J by 6 bases, with 20 bases between. Looked up from germline, CDR1 is KGHSY and CDR2 is FQNENV. The DNA for the CDR3 is TGTGCCAGCAGCCAACCCCAGGCCCGGCATCGCTCCAATGAGCAGTTCTTC. Translated: CASSQPQARHRSNEQFF.

This clonotype came up many times. This chain uses TRBV7-2 with TRBJ1-6; tentatively, D is TRBD1 (5 bases). The CDR3 runs 17 residues. V lost 1 base and J 2 bases, leaving 12 bases between the germline ends. Germline V gene data show CDR1 as SGHTA and CDR2 as FQGNSA. The CDR3 protein is CASSLGQGLPYNSPLHF. In DNA, the CDR3 is TGTGCCAGCAGCTTAGGGCAGGGTTTACCCTATAATTCACCCCTCCACTTT.

This clonotype was recorded many times. The DNA of the CDR3 is TGTGCCATCAGCCCAGGACAGTACGAGCAGTACTTC. It yields the protein CAISPGQYEQYF. V and J are TRBV10-3 and TRBJ2-7, with D tentatively TRBD1 (6 bases). V lost 6 bases and J 4 bases, leaving 10 bases between the germline ends. This CDR3 comprises 12 residues. CDR1 is ENHRY, CDR2 SYGVKD, per germline.

This clonotype was detected only a few times. The chain recombines TRBV24-1 with TRBJ2-3, with D possibly TRBD2 on 6 matching bases. Germline loops: CDR1 KGHDR, CDR2 SFDVKD. CDR3 length: 14 residues. Trimming took 9 bases from V and 4 from J, leaving 16 bases between them. The CDR3 spells CATALGGLADTQYF. Written as DNA, the CDR3 is TGTGCCACCGCTCTGGGGGGTCTGGCAGATACGCAGTATTTT.

This clonotype has just a few counts. V gene TRBV3-1 combines with J gene TRBJ2-1, with 11 bases matching TRBD2. The CDR3 is made up of 15 amino acids. Germline CDR1 reads LGHDT; CDR2 reads YNNKEL (reference sequence). Losses at the gene ends were 3 bases for V and 5 bases for J; bases not matched to a gene: 3. The CDR3 region is CASSHLAGGNNEQFF. CDR3 coding DNA: TGTGCCAGCAGCCACCTAGCGGGAGGTAACAATGAGCAGTTCTTC.

The table lists this clonotype with many counts. The chain uses TRBV3-1 and TRBJ2-5; D remains ambiguous. CDR3 size: 15 residues. The V gene's germline CDR1 is LGHDT and CDR2 YNNKEL (reference sequence). V lost 1 base and J lost 5, with 14 bases in between. CDR3: CASSQGASKPETQYF. CDR3 DNA: TGTGCCAGCAGCCAAGGGGCGAGCAAACCCGAGACCCAGTACTTC.

This clonotype was seen ten or more times. This sequence joins TRBV7-9 and TRBJ2-1; 10 bases fit TRBD2. CDR1 and CDR2 (germline): SEHNR, FQNEAQ (reference sequence). The junction had 9 bases not matched to a gene; V was cut back by 5 bases and J by 8 bases. This CDR3 has 15 residues. The DNA for the CDR3 is TGTGCCAGCAGCCCCGGGGTAGCGGGAGGAGATGAGCAGTTCTTC. Protein product: CASSPGVAGGDEQFF.

The chain carries TRBV11-2 and TRBJ2-4, with D possibly matching TRBD2 (6 bases). Trimming took 4 bases from V and 8 from J, leaving 15 bases between them. The germline gives CDR1 SGHAT, CDR2 FQNNGV. The CDR3 has 14 residues. The chain's CDR3 is CASSSPTSRDIQYF. In DNA form, the CDR3 reads TGTGCCAGCAGCTCCCCTACTAGCAGGGACATTCAGTACTTC.

This sequence joins TRBV20-1 and TRBJ2-7; TRBD2 aligns across 8 bases. Germline CDR1 DFQATT, CDR2 SNEGSKA (reference sequence). This CDR3 has 15 residues. J lost 5 bases, V lost 5 bases, and 14 bases had no gene match. CDR3: CSAPDPAGDYDEQYF. For the CDR3, the DNA is TGCAGTGCTCCGGACCCAGCGGGAGACTACGACGAGCAGTACTTC.

Only a few counts were recorded for this clonotype. V and J are TRBV30 and TRBJ2-3; D remains unclear. This CDR3 is 12 amino acids long. Trimming left V 1 base short and J 7 bases short, with 9 bases between. The germline CDR1 and CDR2 sequences are GTSNPN and SVGIG (reference sequence). The CDR3 sequence is CAWSANRNTQYF. DNA of the CDR3: TGTGCCTGGAGTGCCAATCGGAATACGCAGTATTTT.

This clonotype was counted at least ten times. The V and J genes are TRBV20-1 and TRBJ2-7; 7 nucleotides line up with TRBD2. The V segment lost 5 bases and the J segment 1 base; nucleotides outside the gene matches: 11. The CDR3 spans 15 residues. The V gene's germline CDR1 is DFQATT and CDR2 SNEGSKA (reference sequence). The CDR3 reads CSAPSGEGLSYEQYF. CDR3 DNA: TGCAGTGCTCCTTCGGGGGAGGGCCTATCCTACGAGCAGTACTTC.

This clonotype showed up just a few times. The genes are TRBV12-3 or TRBV12-4 and TRBJ1-4, with D unresolved. Between the trimmed V and J ends, which lost 5 bases and 5 bases, there was a span of 6 bases. The CDR3 totals 12 residues. The CDR3 sequence: CASSLGNEKLFF. CDR3 nucleotide sequence: TGTGCCAGCAGTCTCGGAAATGAAAAACTGTTTTTT.

The gene calls are TRBV7-9 and TRBJ2-1; D ambiguous. V lost 4 bases and J 10 bases, leaving 20 bases between the germline ends. The CDR3 is made up of 15 amino acids. The germline gives CDR1 SEHNR, CDR2 FQNEAQ (reference sequence). CDR3 DNA sequence: TGTGCCAGCAGCTACAAACAGATAAATTATTTGGAGCAGTTCTTC. Amino acid sequence: CASSYKQINYLEQFF.

This clonotype was recorded at least ten times. As DNA, the CDR3 is TGTGCCAGCAGCTCTACCTCCTACGAGCAGTACTTC. As protein: CASSSTSYEQYF. The chain carries TRBV12-3 or TRBV12-4 and TRBJ2-7, with D unclear. This CDR3 is 12 amino acids long. V gave up 6 bases and J gave up 0 bases, with 6 bases separating them.

The V call is TRBV18, the J call TRBJ2-2, with 10 nucleotides matching TRBD2. The CDR3 sequence is 20 residues long. Losses at the gene ends were 6 bases for V and 0 bases for J; bases not matched to a gene: 16. The V gene's germline CDR1 is KGHSH and CDR2 LQKENI. The CDR3 nucleotides are TGTGCCAGCTCCGCCCTCCAGGGGATCCTAGCGGGAGCGAACACCGGGGAGCTGTTTTTT. Translation: CASSALQGILAGANTGELFF.

This clonotype was picked up many times. The rearrangement links TRBV5-1 to TRBJ2-7; 10 bases align to TRBD1. CDR3 length equals 18 residues. V dropped 4 bases and J dropped 6; count of bases not matched to a gene: 19. CDR1 and CDR2 (germline): SGHRS, YFSETQ. The CDR3 here is CASSPSPGQGQLSGEQYF. CDR3 DNA sequence: TGCGCCAGCAGCCCATCACCGGGACAGGGGCAATTGTCGGGCGAGCAGTACTTC.

This clonotype came up many times. The CDR3 loop is CASSSPVGQGSHEQYF. The CDR3 region has the DNA TGTGCCAGCAGTTCTCCCGTCGGACAGGGTTCCCACGAGCAGTACTTC. V gene TRBV28 combines with J gene TRBJ2-7; 8 bases align to TRBD1. The CDR3 extends over 16 amino acids. In germline, CDR1 is MDHEN, CDR2 SYDVKM. V dropped 4 bases and J dropped 5; count of bases not matched to a gene: 13.

This clonotype was observed a few times. The chain has TRBV5-4 and TRBJ2-3, with 11 bases matching TRBD2. Germline V gives CDR1 SGHNT, CDR2 YYREEE (reference sequence). The trim removed 1 base at V and 4 bases at J, leaving 2 bases unmatched. This CDR3 is 15 amino acids long. CDR3 loop: CASSLTSGGPDTQYF. CDR3 DNA: TGTGCCAGCAGCTTGACTAGCGGGGGCCCAGATACGCAGTATTTT.